This T cell receptor (beta chain) originates from a study of cytomegalovirus exposure and HLA in healthy donors. Study in general: The study placed over 65% of its 350 to 400 genotyped donors in the Caucasian-associated ancestry cluster.

V shed 5 bases and J 8 bases; nucleotides not matched to a gene: 5. The CDR3 is 13 amino acids. Germline V gene sequence: CDR1 SGHVS, CDR2 FQNEAQ. Turning to this clone: Its specificity is unknown.

General study points: It was 160 or so TCR beta chains that were listed as cytomegalovirus-associated. Roughly even sequencing depth across donors was the assumption behind the presence/absence analyses. Relative to equally common others, HLA-associated TCR beta chains showed greater clonal expansion in a later analysis.

It was with 60 Vbeta and 13 Jbeta primers that the PCR ran. Clones were sequenced by immunoSEQ multiplex PCR, and TCRdb holds only the in-frame ones, with some missing. The table shows about 140,000 clones, with approximately 83% occurring only once. The clonotype was recovered from a male donor in good health and CMV-seronegative. V gene TRBV7-8 combines with J gene TRBJ1-2; 10 bases agree with TRBD1. The sequenced sample was PBMCs. CDR3 region: CASSPATGGGYTF. The DNA of the CDR3 is TGTGCCAGCAGCCCAGCGACAGGGGGCGGCTACACCTTC.